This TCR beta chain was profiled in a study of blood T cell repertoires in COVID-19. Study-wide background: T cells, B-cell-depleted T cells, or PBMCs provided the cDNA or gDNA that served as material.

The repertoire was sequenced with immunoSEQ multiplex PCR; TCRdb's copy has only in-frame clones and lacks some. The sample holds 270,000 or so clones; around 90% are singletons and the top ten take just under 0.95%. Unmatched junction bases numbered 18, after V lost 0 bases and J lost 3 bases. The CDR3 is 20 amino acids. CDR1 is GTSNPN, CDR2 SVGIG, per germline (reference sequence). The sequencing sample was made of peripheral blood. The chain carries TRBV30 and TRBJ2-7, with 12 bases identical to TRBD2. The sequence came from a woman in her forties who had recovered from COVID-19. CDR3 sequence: CAWSVQPFPSGRGSNYEQYF. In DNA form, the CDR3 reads TGTGCCTGGAGTGTACAGCCGTTCCCTAGCGGGAGGGGGTCTAACTACGAGCAGTACTTC.